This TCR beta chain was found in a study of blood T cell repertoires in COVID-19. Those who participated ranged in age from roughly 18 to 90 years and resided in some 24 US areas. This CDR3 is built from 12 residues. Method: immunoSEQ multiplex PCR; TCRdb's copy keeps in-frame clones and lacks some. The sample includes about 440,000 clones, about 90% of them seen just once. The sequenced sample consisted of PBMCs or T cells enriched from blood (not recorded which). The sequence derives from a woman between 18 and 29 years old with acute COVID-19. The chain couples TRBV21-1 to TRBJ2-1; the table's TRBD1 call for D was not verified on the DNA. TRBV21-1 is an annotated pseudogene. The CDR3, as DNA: TGTGCCAGCAGCAACAAGGGGAATGAGCAGTTCTTC. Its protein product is CASSNKGNEQFF.